This is a list of T cell receptor beta chains from one sample in a study of siplizumab effects on memory and regulatory T cells. Clones were sequenced by immunoSEQ multiplex PCR, and TCRdb holds only the in-frame ones, with some missing. The data hold tens of thousands of clones, with roughly 97% observed a single time. Material for sequencing was naive CD8+ T cells sorted from blood. The receptors were gathered from a human donor in good health. CDR3s include the opening cysteine and the closing phenylalanine or tryptophan.

v_call	cdr3_aa
TRBV5-6	CASSLAWDSDIF
TRBV6-1	CASRRQGDTQYF
TRBV4-1	CASSHPGQGDTGELFF
TRBV14	CASMRTGDSYEQYF
TRBV28	CASSPGQVNYEQYF
TRBV6-6	CASSSGNPNTGELFF
TRBV9	CASSAPGSRTGADGYTF
TRBV28	CASSLSGQGVFGYTF
TRBV11-3	CASSRGTGTEQFF
TRBV10-2	CASSAGFETQYF
TRBV6-5	CASRSAGDHNEQFF
TRBV27	CASSWGQGTYEQYF
TRBV5-4	CASSELNTEAFF
TRBV4-3	CASSQGAGDYNEQFF
TRBV27	CASSLYRGHGNTIYF
TRBV27	CASSLTGWFQDTQYF
TRBV5-6	CASANRGVYEQYF
TRBV9	CASSDPTGLNEKLFF